This T cell receptor (beta chain) was sequenced for a study of blood T cell repertoires in COVID-19. Study details: Spain, Italy and the United States supplied samples that represented acute and convalescent COVID-19.

The CDR3 runs to 16 residues. V dropped 6 bases and J dropped 2; count of bases not matched to a gene: 10. CDR1 and CDR2 from the germline V gene are MNHEY and SVGEGT. Here immunoSEQ multiplex PCR was the method, and the copy in TCRdb shows in-frame clones only, minus some. The data contain tens of thousands of clones, around four fifths of them singletons. In this sample, this clone turned up once. V is TRBV6-2 or TRBV6-3 and J is TRBJ2-1, with 7 nucleotides matching TRBD2. Sequenced sample: peripheral blood. The clonotype comes from a human donor in a cohort sampled during active COVID-19. The CDR3 sequence: CASSPGGGGAYNEQFF. DNA for the CDR3: TGTGCCAGCAGCCCCGGGGGTGGGGGGGCCTACAATGAGCAGTTCTTC.